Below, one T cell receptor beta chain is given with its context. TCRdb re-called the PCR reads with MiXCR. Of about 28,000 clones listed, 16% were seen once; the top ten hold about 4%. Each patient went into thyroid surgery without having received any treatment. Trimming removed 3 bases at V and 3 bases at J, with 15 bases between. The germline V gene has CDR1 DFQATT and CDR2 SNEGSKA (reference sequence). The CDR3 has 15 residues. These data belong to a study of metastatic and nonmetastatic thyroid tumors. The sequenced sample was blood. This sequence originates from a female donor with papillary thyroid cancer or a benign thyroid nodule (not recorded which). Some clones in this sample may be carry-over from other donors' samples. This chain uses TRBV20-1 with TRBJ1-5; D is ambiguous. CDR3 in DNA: TGCAGTGCTAGCCGGGGAGATTTTGTCAATCAGCCCCAGCATTTT. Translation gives CSASRGDFVNQPQHF.